The 27 T cell receptor beta chains given below trace back to one sample, sequenced in a study of a mutant IDH1 vaccine in newly diagnosed glioma. These receptors have no identified antigens. Profiled with immunoSEQ multiplex PCR; TCRdb holds only in-frame clones, not every one. This sample has tens of thousands of clones, with approximately 79% found just once. Time point reported: week 5, during vaccination. The vaccine gave 300 ug of a 20-mer mutant IDH1 peptide subcutaneously per dose. The specimen comprised PBMCs, sampled from a glioma patient whose treatment included an IDH1 peptide vaccine. These receptors were taken from a man in his forties or fifties with glioma. Some clones in this sample may be carry-over from other donors' samples.

The chain joins TRBV30 to TRBJ1-2, with D possibly TRBD1 on 6 matching bases. Trimming left V 5 bases short and J 2 bases short, with 12 bases between. Germline CDR1 reads GTSNPN; CDR2 reads SVGIG (reference sequence). This CDR3 has 13 amino acids. The DNA for the CDR3 is TGTGCCTGGCAGACAGGCCTCAACTATGGCTACACCTTC. This translates into CAWQTGLNYGYTF. The full variable domain, in which reference TRBV30 and TRBJ1-2 provide the parts outside the CDR3, is SQTIHQWPATLVQPVGSPLSLECTVEGTSNPNLYWYRQAAGRGLQLLFYSVGIGQISSEVPQNLSASRPQDRQFILSSKKLLLSDSGFYLCAWQTGLNYGYTFGSGTRLTVV.

V usage is TRBV19 and J usage is TRBJ1-5; 9 bases align to TRBD1. CDR1 is LNHDA and CDR2 is SQIVND in the germline V gene (reference sequence). The CDR3 runs to 16 residues. The trim removed 5 bases at V and 4 bases at J, leaving 9 bases unmatched. The CDR3, as DNA: TGTGCCAGTAGTTTCACCGGGACAGGGCGTAATCAGCCCCAGCATTTT. Its protein is CASSFTGTGRNQPQHF.

V gene TRBV27 combines with J gene TRBJ2-7; 8 nucleotides line up with TRBD1. With 6 bases clipped from V and 4 bases from J, the junction kept 11 bases outside the gene matches. Per germline, CDR1 MNHEY and CDR2 SMNVEV (reference sequence). This CDR3 is built from 15 residues. The CDR3 here is CASRGVGTGAYEQYF. In DNA, the CDR3 is TGTGCCAGCAGGGGTGTCGGGACAGGTGCTTACGAGCAGTACTTC.

The chain recombines TRBV9 with TRBJ2-5, with a possible D match to TRBD1 (6 bases). Germline assignment: CDR1 SGDLS and CDR2 YYNGEE. V lost 0 bases to trimming and J lost 5 bases, with 14 bases between them. The CDR3 totals 15 residues. This CDR3 is CASSVGGTSSETQYF. DNA of the CDR3: TGTGCCAGCAGCGTAGGGGGGACAAGTAGCGAGACCCAGTACTTC.

This clone was detected only a few times. The V and J genes are TRBV28 and TRBJ1-2, with a possible D match to TRBD1 (5 bases). The CDR3 consists of 14 residues. Looked up from germline, CDR1 is MDHEN and CDR2 is SYDVKM. V lost 5 bases to trimming and J lost 0 bases, with 10 bases between them. The CDR3 bases are TGTGCCAGCAGTGAAGGGGTACCTAACTATGGCTACACCTTC. Translation: CASSEGVPNYGYTF.

This chain joins TRBV16 and TRBJ2-2, with 8 bases lining up with TRBD1. The CDR3 loop spans 16 amino acids. The V gene end was trimmed by 4 bases and the J gene end by 3 bases; junction bases not matched to a gene: 7. Germline V lookup: CDR1 KGHSY, CDR2 FQNENV. The CDR3 reads CASSPTDRGHTGELFF. CDR3 bases: TGTGCCAGCAGCCCAACCGACAGGGGTCACACCGGGGAGCTGTTTTTT.

The chain has TRBV30 and TRBJ2-3; 8 bases map to TRBD2. Germline trimming cut 1 base from V and 3 bases from J; bases unmatched to any gene: 9. There are 16 residues in the CDR3. CDR1 is GTSNPN and CDR2 is SVGIG in the germline V gene (reference sequence). CDR3 protein: CAWSEVRGGNTDTQYF. The CDR3 nucleotides are TGTGCCTGGAGTGAGGTTCGCGGGGGGAATACAGATACGCAGTATTTT. The full variable domain, its missing parts supplied by reference TRBV30 and TRBJ2-3, is SQTIHQWPATLVQPVGSPLSLECTVEGTSNPNLYWYRQAAGRGLQLLFYSVGIGQISSEVPQNLSASRPQDRQFILSSKKLLLSDSGFYLCAWSEVRGGNTDTQYFGPGTRLTVL.

There are a few counts of this clone. V gene TRBV15 combines with J gene TRBJ2-2; tentative D call: TRBD2 (5 bases). Germline V gene data show CDR1 as LNHNV and CDR2 as YYDKDF (reference sequence). The V end was cut by 5 bases, the J end by 5 bases, with 9 bases between. The CDR3 is made up of 13 amino acids. As DNA, the CDR3 is TGTGCCACCAGCCTCCGGGGAACCGGGGAGCTGTTTTTT. This codes for CATSLRGTGELFF.

The CDR3 DNA reads as TGCGCCAGCAGTGGTTTGGGGGGGAGAGAGGTATACAATGAGCAGTTCTTC. It encodes CASSGLGGREVYNEQFF. The chain carries TRBV10-1 and TRBJ2-1; 7 bases align to TRBD2. The CDR3 covers 17 residues. Germline values: CDR1 WNHNN, CDR2 SYGVQD (reference sequence). Trimming took 4 bases from V and 4 from J; bases not matched to a gene: 13.

This chain connects TRBV9 to TRBJ2-7; 7 bases are shared with TRBD1. The V gene's germline CDR1 is SGDLS and CDR2 YYNGEE. V dropped 0 bases and J dropped 7; count of bases not matched to a gene: 4. The CDR3 covers 13 residues. CDR3 amino acids: CASSVGLTGEQYF. For the CDR3, the DNA is TGTGCCAGCAGCGTAGGACTGACAGGGGAGCAGTACTTC.

The chain has TRBV27 and TRBJ2-1; the match to TRBD2 covers 12 bases. The trim removed 3 bases at V and 6 bases at J, leaving 3 bases unmatched. Looked up from germline, CDR1 is MNHEY and CDR2 is SMNVEV (reference sequence). The CDR3 sequence is 15 residues long. Here the CDR3 reads CASSFLAGGINEQFF. The CDR3 nucleotides are TGTGCCAGCAGTTTCCTAGCGGGGGGGATCAATGAGCAGTTCTTC.

In its sample, this clone is medium-sized. The J gene is TRBJ2-5, the V gene TRBV5-4; TRBD1 matches at 7 bases. Losses at the gene ends were 0 bases for V and 2 bases for J; bases not matched to a gene: 7. Germline CDR1 is SGHNT and CDR2 is YYREEE (reference sequence). This CDR3 has 16 amino acids. This CDR3 is CASSLALTGDQETQYF. Written as DNA, the CDR3 is TGTGCCAGCAGCTTGGCCCTCACAGGGGATCAAGAGACCCAGTACTTC.

This clone was counted a few times. V gene TRBV30 combines with J gene TRBJ1-5; 10 bases are shared with TRBD1. The germline CDR1 and CDR2 sequences are GTSNPN and SVGIG (reference sequence). Losses at the gene ends were 8 bases for V and 4 bases for J; bases not matched to a gene: 5. The CDR3 runs to 13 residues. The CDR3 sequence is CALGTGENQPQHF. The CDR3 DNA reads TGTGCCCTCGGGACAGGGGAGAATCAGCCCCAGCATTTT.

This clone was seen once. The CDR3 nucleotides read TGTGCCAGCAGCTGGGGGGCAGATACGCAGTATTTT. It codes for CASSWGADTQYF. V gene TRBV5-6 combines with J gene TRBJ2-3; TRBD2 might be the D (6 bases). The ends were cut back, 3 bases at V and 4 bases at J, with 6 bases in the middle. From germline, CDR1 is SGHDT and CDR2 YYEEEE. This CDR3 spans 12 amino acids.

The gene calls are TRBV6-6 and TRBJ2-1, with TRBD2 matching over 7 bases. The V and J ends lost 5 bases and 3 bases, in that order; junction bases with no gene match: 1. CDR3 length: 13 residues. Germline assignment: CDR1 MNHNY and CDR2 SVGAGI (reference sequence). CDR3 coding DNA: TGTGCCAGCAGTAGCGGGGACTACAATGAGCAGTTCTTC. As protein: CASSSGDYNEQFF.

The chain joins TRBV19 to TRBJ1-5; TRBD1 might be the D (5 bases). CDR3 length: 15 residues. Trimming pared 7 bases from V and 6 bases from J, leaving 19 bases between. The germline gives CDR1 LNHDA, CDR2 SQIVND (reference sequence). The DNA for the CDR3 is TGTGCCAGTACCTTGGGGCAGGGATTTGTTCAGCCCCAGCATTTT. As protein: CASTLGQGFVQPQHF.

Worth noting for this clone: The junction shows a germline mismatch at one end, possibly a read error. The rearrangement links TRBV2 to TRBJ1-1, with D possibly being TRBD1 (5 bases). The CDR3 length is 15 residues. Germline V gives CDR1 SNHLY, CDR2 FYNNEI. The CDR3 bases are TGTGCCAGCAGCGAAGAGCGCGGGACGCACGCTGAAGCTTTCTTT. Protein product: CASSEERGTHAEAFF. Complete variable domain (other parts from reference TRBV2 and TRBJ1-1): EPEVTQTPSHQVTQMGQEVILRCVPISNHLYFYWYRQILGQKVEFLVSFYNNEISEKSEIFDDQFSVERPDGSNFTLKIRSTKLEDSAMYFCASSEERGTHAEAFFGQGTRLTVV.

This sequence joins TRBV6-5 and TRBJ1-1, with 7 bases lining up with TRBD1. The CDR3 is made up of 15 amino acids. Trimming cost V 0 bases and J 5 bases; bases outside gene matches: 6. Germline-derived CDR1 and CDR2 are MNHEY and SVGAGI. In DNA, the CDR3 is TGTGCCAGCAGTTACTCGGGGGACAGCCAAACTGAAGCTTTCTTT. It encodes CASSYSGDSQTEAFF.

The genes are TRBV15 and TRBJ2-7; D gene unclear. V was cut by 3 bases and J by 6 bases, with 9 bases left in between. This CDR3 region has 12 residues. Germline V gives CDR1 LNHNV, CDR2 YYDKDF (reference sequence). The CDR3 region has the DNA TGTGCCACCAGCAGGGGTTTTACCGAGCAGTACTTC. Its protein is CATSRGFTEQYF. The whole variable domain, remainder taken from reference TRBV15 and TRBJ2-7, is DAMVIQNPRYQVTQFGKPVTLSCSQTLNHNVMYWYQQKSSQAPKLLFHYYDKDFNNEADTPDNFQSRRPNTSFCFLDIRSPGLGDTAMYLCATSRGFTEQYFGPGTRLTVT.

This chain joins TRBV5-6 and TRBJ2-3; D unresolved. Trimming removed 0 bases from V and 1 base from J, with 12 bases in between. Germline loops: CDR1 SGHDT, CDR2 YYEEEE. The CDR3 loop spans 16 amino acids. The CDR3, as DNA: TGTGCCAGCAGCTTGGCCCTGGGTGTGGGCACAGATACGCAGTATTTT. This codes for CASSLALGVGTDTQYF. The variable domain in full, with the rest retrieved from reference TRBV5-6 and TRBJ2-3, is DAGVTQSPTHLIKTRGQQVTLRCSPKSGHDTVSWYQQALGQGPQFIFQYYEEEERQRGNFPDRFSGHQFPNYSSELNVNALLLGDSALYLCASSLALGVGTDTQYFGPGTRLTVL.

The chain couples TRBV5-1 to TRBJ2-5; the match to TRBD2 covers 11 bases. Losses at the gene ends were 2 bases for V and 5 bases for J; bases not matched to a gene: 8. Germline V lookup: CDR1 SGHRS, CDR2 YFSETQ. This CDR3 has 16 residues. DNA of the CDR3: TGCGCCAGCAGCTTAACGATGACTAGCGGGGTGGAGACCCAGTACTTC. This sequence encodes CASSLTMTSGVETQYF. The whole variable domain, remainder taken from reference TRBV5-1 and TRBJ2-5, is KAGVTQTPRYLIKTRGQQVTLSCSPISGHRSVSWYQQTPGQGLQFLFEYFSETQRNKGNFPGRFSGRQFSNSRSEMNVSTLELGDSALYLCASSLTMTSGVETQYFGPGTRLLVL.

In this sample, this clone turned up once. The chain is built from TRBV9 and TRBJ2-1, with 8 bases matching TRBD1. This CDR3 is 13 amino acids long. The V gene end was trimmed by 4 bases and the J gene end by 5 bases; junction bases not matched to a gene: 2. CDR1 and CDR2 from the germline V gene are SGDLS and YYNGEE. The CDR3 DNA is TGTGCCAGCAGCCTGACAGGGGACAATGAGCAGTTCTTC. Protein: CASSLTGDNEQFF. The complete variable domain, with remaining parts taken from reference TRBV9 and TRBJ2-1, reads DSGVTQTPKHLITATGQRVTLRCSPRSGDLSVYWYQQSLDQGLQFLIQYYNGEERAKGNILERFSAQQFPDLHSELNLSSLELGDSALYFCASSLTGDNEQFFGPGTRLTVL.

The chain links TRBV7-9 to TRBJ2-2; perhaps TRBD2 as D (5 bases). The CDR3 length is 15 residues. V was trimmed by 6 bases and J by 3 bases, leaving 14 bases between them. The germline CDR1 and CDR2 sequences are SEHNR and FQNEAQ (reference sequence). DNA for the CDR3: TGTGCCAGCAGGTCGGACCCAGCGGACACCGGGGAGCTGTTTTTT. This codes for CASRSDPADTGELFF. The variable domain in full, with the rest retrieved from reference TRBV7-9 and TRBJ2-2, is DTGVSQNPRHKITKRGQNVTFRCDPISEHNRLYWYRQTLGQGPEFLTYFQNEAQLEKSRLLSDRFSAERPKGSFSTLEIQRTEQGDSAMYLCASRSDPADTGELFFGEGSRLTVL.

This chain uses TRBV10-3 with TRBJ2-3; 7 bases agree with TRBD1. CDR1 and CDR2 from the germline V gene are ENHRY and SYGVKD. The length of the CDR3 is 12 residues. The V segment lost 3 bases and the J segment 13 bases; nucleotides outside the gene matches: 7. The CDR3 protein is CAISDDRDMEYF. The CDR3 region has the DNA TGTGCCATCAGTGATGACAGGGATATGGAGTATTTT.

This clone was picked up a small number of times. V usage is TRBV18 and J usage is TRBJ2-4; 8 nucleotides agree with TRBD1. Germline V CDR1 and CDR2: KGHSH, LQKENI. The CDR3 consists of 15 residues. V dropped 1 base and J dropped 6; count of bases not matched to a gene: 5. The CDR3 DNA follows: TGTGCCAGCTCACCACTTGGACAGGGAGGAAACATTCAGTACTTC. Translation: CASSPLGQGGNIQYF.

The chain carries TRBV7-2 and TRBJ2-5, with no clear D. The length of the CDR3 is 14 residues. The germline V gene encodes CDR1 SGHTA and CDR2 FQGNSA. V was trimmed by 3 bases and J by 4 bases, leaving 12 bases between them. CDR3 sequence reads: CASSLGVWGETQYF. CDR3 nucleotide sequence: TGTGCCAGCAGCTTGGGCGTCTGGGGAGAGACCCAGTACTTC.

This clone was found once. V and J are TRBV4-1 and TRBJ2-7; D is perhaps TRBD1 or TRBD2 (6 bases each). Germline V gives CDR1 MGHRA, CDR2 YSYEKL. V dropped 1 base and J dropped 0 bases, with 16 bases sitting between them. This CDR3 has 17 residues. This chain's CDR3 is CASSQAVFGGASYEQYF. The CDR3 DNA reads TGCGCCAGCAGCCAAGCTGTGTTCGGGGGCGCCTCCTACGAGCAGTACTTC.